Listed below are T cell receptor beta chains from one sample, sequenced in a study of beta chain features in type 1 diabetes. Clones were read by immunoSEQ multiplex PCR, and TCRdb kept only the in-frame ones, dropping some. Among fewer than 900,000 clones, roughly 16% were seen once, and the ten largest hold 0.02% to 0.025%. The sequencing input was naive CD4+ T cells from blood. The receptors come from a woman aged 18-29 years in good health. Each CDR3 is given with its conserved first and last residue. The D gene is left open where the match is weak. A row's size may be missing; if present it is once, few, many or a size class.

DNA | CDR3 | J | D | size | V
TGTGCCAGCTCACCATTCCCTAGCGGGAGCGCAGATACGCAGTATTTT | CASSPFPSGSADTQYF | TRBJ2-3 | TRBD2 | NA | TRBV18
TGCAGCGTTGGACAGAGTTTGACCACAGATACGCAGTATTTT | CSVGQSLTTDTQYF | TRBJ2-3 | NA | NA | TRBV29-1
TGCGCCAGCAGCCCAACTAGCGGGAGCATCCATGAGCAGTTCTTC | CASSPTSGSIHEQFF | TRBJ2-1 | TRBD2 | NA | TRBV5-1
TGCGCCAGCAGCTCGGGGACAAACCGGTGGGAGACCCAGTACTTC | CASSSGTNRWETQYF | TRBJ2-5 | NA | NA | TRBV5-1
TGTGCCAGCAGTTCTACAGGGCCCGGGAGGTATGGCTACACCTTC | CASSSTGPGRYGYTF | TRBJ1-2 | NA | NA | TRBV27
TGCGCCAGCAGCCAAGGGTCAACTAGCGGGAGCTTGGATACGCAGTATTTT | CASSQGSTSGSLDTQYF | TRBJ2-3 | TRBD2 | NA | TRBV4-3
TGTGCCAGCAGCCTTTGGAGAGGACAGGGGCAGGAGACCCAGTACTTC | CASSLWRGQGQETQYF | TRBJ2-5 | TRBD1 | NA | TRBV4-2
TGCGCCAGCAGCCAAGAAGACTATGATACGCAGTATTTT | CASSQEDYDTQYF | TRBJ2-3 | NA | NA | TRBV7-2
TGTGCCAGCAGCCTCCACCTTAGCGGGAACTCCTACGAGCAGTACTTC | CASSLHLSGNSYEQYF | TRBJ2-7 | TRBD2 | few | TRBV28
TGTGCCAGCAGTAGCAGCCCTTACGGGGACTATGGCTACACCTTC | CASSSSPYGDYGYTF | TRBJ1-2 | NA | few | TRBV6-4
TGCAGCGTTGCGGGTGGGAGCTCCTACAATGAGCAGTTCTTC | CSVAGGSSYNEQFF | TRBJ2-1 | NA | NA | TRBV29-1
TGTGCCACGACCCCCGGGACTAGCGGATACGAGCAGTACTTC | CATTPGTSGYEQYF | TRBJ2-7 | TRBD2 | few | TRBV6-6
TGTGCCAGCAGTCCTCTAGCGGGAGTAATGAATGAGCAGTTCTTC | CASSPLAGVMNEQFF | TRBJ2-1 | TRBD2 | few | TRBV27
TGTGCCAGCAGCTCCTTGCCTAGCGGGAATCGGGGGCAGTACTTC | CASSSLPSGNRGQYF | TRBJ2-5 | TRBD2 | NA | TRBV7-2
TGTGCCAGCAGTGAAGCGCTTGAGCGGCTCCCGGGGGGGTACTTC | CASSEALERLPGGYF | TRBJ2-7 | TRBD2 | few | TRBV2
TGCGCCAGCAGCTTGGTCCGAGCAACGATCTACAATGAGCAGTTCTTC | CASSLVRATIYNEQFF | TRBJ2-1 | NA | NA | TRBV5-1
TGTGCCAGCAGCTTACCGGACACCTACCAGCAGTACTTC | CASSLPDTYQQYF | TRBJ2-7 | NA | few | TRBV7-2
TGTGCCACCAGCACTTCCGGGACAGCCTACGAGCAGTACTTC | CATSTSGTAYEQYF | TRBJ2-7 | TRBD1 | few | TRBV15
TGCGCCAGCAGCCCCGTGCCGGGACTAGCGGCCCTGCCCTCCTACAATGAGCAGTTCTTC | CASSPVPGLAALPSYNEQFF | TRBJ2-1 | TRBD2 | few | TRBV5-1
TGTGCCAGCTCACCACTTAACATGAAGGATGAAAAACTGTTTTTT | CASSPLNMKDEKLFF | TRBJ1-4 | NA | few | TRBV18
TGTGCCAGCAGTAACTCGGGCTCTGGGGCCAACGTCCTGACTTTC | CASSNSGSGANVLTF | TRBJ2-6 | NA | NA | TRBV6-5
TGCGCCAGCAGCCAAGTAGGTGGACAGGGCTATTACGAGCAGTACTTC | CASSQVGGQGYYEQYF | TRBJ2-7 | TRBD1 | NA | TRBV4-1
TGCGCCAGCAGCCGGGCTGTCGGGACTGGAGACTACGAGCAGTACTTC | CASSRAVGTGDYEQYF | TRBJ2-7 | NA | few | TRBV5-1
TGTGCCAGCAGCTTAGATGGCGGCACTGAAGCTTTCTTT | CASSLDGGTEAFF | TRBJ1-1 | NA | NA | TRBV11-2
TGTGCCAGCAGGGGTTGGGCGGAGCAAGAGACCCAGTACTTC | CASRGWAEQETQYF | TRBJ2-5 | NA | few | TRBV6-5
TGTGCCAGCAGTGAACCGGGCTCAGGGCCCTACGAGCAGTACTTC | CASSEPGSGPYEQYF | TRBJ2-7 | NA | NA | TRBV6-1
TGCAGCGCAGAACAGTATCGGTATGGCTACACCTTC | CSAEQYRYGYTF | TRBJ1-2 | NA | few | TRBV29-1
TGCAGCGCCGGGACAGCTTACAATGAGCAGTTCTTC | CSAGTAYNEQFF | TRBJ2-1 | TRBD1 | NA | TRBV29-1
TGCAGCGTTGCGGTAATTGAGCAGTTCTTC | CSVAVIEQFF | TRBJ2-1 | NA | NA | TRBV29-1
TGTGCCAGCAGCATCGGGACAGGGGAAAAACTGTTTTTT | CASSIGTGEKLFF | TRBJ1-4 | TRBD1 | few | TRBV7-9
TGTGCCAGCAGCCCGACAGGGATGTCTAATGAAAAACTGTTTTTT | CASSPTGMSNEKLFF | TRBJ1-4 | TRBD1 | once | TRBV5-4
TGTGCCAGCAGCGTAGGATCTGGACTGAACACTGAAGCTTTCTTT | CASSVGSGLNTEAFF | TRBJ1-1 | NA | NA | TRBV9
TGTGCCAGCAGTTACTCTCCGGGGACTTCTTATGGCTACACCTTC | CASSYSPGTSYGYTF | TRBJ1-2 | NA | once | TRBV6-5
TGTGCCAGCAGCCTGCTACAGGGAGCCTACGAGCAGTACTTC | CASSLLQGAYEQYF | TRBJ2-7 | NA | few | TRBV7-2
TGCGCCAGCAGCCAAGGGGCTGTGGGCACCGGGGAGCTGTTTTTT | CASSQGAVGTGELFF | TRBJ2-2 | NA | few | TRBV4-3
TGTGCCAGCAGCGTAGATCAGGTTCCAAGCCTCTCCGAGCAGTACTTC | CASSVDQVPSLSEQYF | TRBJ2-7 | NA | NA | TRBV9
TGTGCCAGCAGCGTAGGGGGGATTTCCACTGAAGCTTTCTTT | CASSVGGISTEAFF | TRBJ1-1 | NA | few | TRBV9
TGTGCCAGCAGTTTCGCCGGGAGCTCCTACAATGAGCAGTTCTTC | CASSFAGSSYNEQFF | TRBJ2-1 | NA | NA | TRBV28
TGTGCCAGCAGGGGGACTAGCGGATCCTACGAGCAGTACTTC | CASRGTSGSYEQYF | TRBJ2-7 | TRBD2 | NA | TRBV28
TGTGCCAGCACCTTACAGGGTACTAGGAATCAGCCCCAGCATTTT | CASTLQGTRNQPQHF | TRBJ1-5 | NA | few | TRBV2
TGTGCCACCCGACCAAGTGAGGGCTCTGGAAACACCATATATTTT | CATRPSEGSGNTIYF | TRBJ1-3 | NA | NA | TRBV6-6
TGCGCCAGCAGCTTGGGACTAGCGGGACTTGGTTCGTCCGGGGAGCTGTTTTTT | CASSLGLAGLGSSGELFF | TRBJ2-2 | TRBD2 | few | TRBV5-1